A single sample gave rise to the 22 T cell receptor beta chains below, sequenced in a study of blood T cell repertoires in COVID-19. Some clones are missing from TCRdb's copy, which holds only in-frame ones; the method was immunoSEQ multiplex PCR. The sample yields some 290,000 clones, approximately 89% seen once. Sequences were obtained from PBMCs or T cells enriched from blood (not recorded which). These receptors all stem from a woman aged 25 to 39 who had recovered from COVID-19.

The gene calls are TRBV30 and TRBJ1-6; D call uncertain. The germline V gene has CDR1 GTSNPN and CDR2 SVGIG (reference sequence). Between the trimmed V and J ends, which lost 1 base and 4 bases, there was a span of 14 bases. The CDR3 sequence is 16 residues long. DNA of the CDR3: TGTGCCTGGAGTGCGTACGACCGGGGATATAATTCACCCCTCCACTTT. Its protein is CAWSAYDRGYNSPLHF.

This rearrangement joins TRBV7-9 to TRBJ1-2; a weak D match, TRBD1 (6 bases). Trimming removed 1 base at V and 4 bases at J, with 10 bases between. The length of the CDR3 is 14 residues. Germline V gene data show CDR1 as SEHNR and CDR2 as FQNEAQ (reference sequence). The CDR3 DNA reads as TGTGCCAGCAGCTTAGAACAGGGCGGCTATGGCTACACCTTC. Translated, it gives CASSLEQGGYGYTF.

The chain employs TRBV12-5 and TRBJ2-7; weak D call: TRBD1 (6 bases). The CDR3 runs 13 residues. Germline lookup yields CDR1 LGHNT and CDR2 FRNRAP. V lost 2 bases and J lost 4, with 9 bases in between. The CDR3 coding sequence is TGTGCTAGTGGTTTGTGGCAGGGGTACGAGCAGTACTTC. It specifies CASGLWQGYEQYF.

This clone was observed a handful of times. This rearrangement joins TRBV11-2 to TRBJ1-1; 11 nucleotides line up with TRBD1. The V and J ends lost 5 bases and 5 bases, in that order; junction bases with no gene match: 13. The germline V gene has CDR1 SGHAT and CDR2 FQNNGV. CDR3 length: 17 residues. The CDR3: CASSPRRTGGGNTEAFF. CDR3 DNA sequence: TGTGCCAGCAGCCCCCGAAGGACAGGGGGCGGTAATACTGAAGCTTTCTTT.

The chain uses TRBV25-1 and TRBJ2-3; possibly TRBD1 for D (6 bases). The CDR3 is 13 amino acids. Trimming stripped 7 bases from V and 3 bases from J, with 11 bases between. Per the germline V gene, CDR1 is MGHDK and CDR2 is SYGVNS. This CDR3 is CASKKDRTDTQYF. The CDR3 DNA follows: TGTGCCAGCAAGAAGGACAGAACAGATACGCAGTATTTT.

The V call is TRBV5-4, the J call TRBJ2-5; 7 bases are shared with TRBD2. With 0 bases clipped from V and 2 bases from J, the junction kept 4 bases outside the gene matches. This CDR3 has 15 residues. The germline gives CDR1 SGHNT, CDR2 YYREEE (reference sequence). The CDR3 loop reads CASSLGGRAQETQYF. The CDR3 coding sequence is TGTGCCAGCAGCTTGGGAGGGAGGGCACAAGAGACCCAGTACTTC.

This chain links TRBV5-1 with TRBJ2-2, with D possibly matching TRBD2 (6 bases). The CDR3 consists of 12 residues. Trimming took 7 bases from V and 6 from J, leaving 10 bases between them. Germline CDR1 reads SGHRS; CDR2 reads YFSETQ. CDR3 DNA sequence: TGCGCCAGCGAACGGGACTCCGGGGAGCTGTTTTTT. It translates to CASERDSGELFF.

The J gene is TRBJ2-1, the V gene TRBV28; 11 nucleotides line up with TRBD2. The J segment lost 10 bases and the V segment lost 4 bases, leaving 9 bases of the junction unmatched. CDR3 length equals 15 residues. The germline V gene has CDR1 MDHEN and CDR2 SYDVKM. The CDR3 spells CASSSIAGGLGEQFF. The CDR3 nucleotides read TGTGCCAGCAGTTCCATAGCGGGAGGGCTGGGGGAGCAGTTCTTC.

The chain joins TRBV13 to TRBJ1-1; 7 bases are a match to TRBD1. CDR1 and CDR2 (germline): PRHDT, FYEKMQ (reference sequence). V lost 4 bases, J lost 2 bases, and 16 bases stayed unmatched. This CDR3 contains 18 residues. The CDR3 here is CASSYPKTGKGSNTEAFF. DNA of the CDR3: TGTGCCAGCAGCTACCCGAAGACAGGGAAGGGTAGTAACACTGAAGCTTTCTTT.

In its sample, this clone was seen a few times. V usage is TRBV28 and J usage is TRBJ1-1; D is perhaps TRBD1 (6 bases). V dropped 7 bases and J dropped 2 bases, with 17 bases sitting between them. Germline loops: CDR1 MDHEN, CDR2 SYDVKM. The CDR3 consists of 15 residues. The CDR3 region is CASTRQVDQNTEAFF. CDR3 coding DNA: TGTGCCAGCACCAGACAGGTAGACCAAAACACTGAAGCTTTCTTT.

This clone appeared a single time. This chain joins TRBV9 and TRBJ2-1; 7 bases map to TRBD1. Looked up from germline, CDR1 is SGDLS and CDR2 is YYNGEE. This CDR3 is 16 amino acids long. Germline trimming cut 0 bases from V and 8 bases from J; bases unmatched to any gene: 11. CDR3 protein: CASSVEGGRSPYEQFF. DNA of the CDR3: TGTGCCAGCAGCGTAGAAGGGGGCCGGTCGCCCTATGAGCAGTTCTTC.

This chain links TRBV10-3 with TRBJ2-5, with 14 bases matching TRBD2. Per the germline V gene, CDR1 is ENHRY and CDR2 is SYGVKD. The CDR3 consists of 14 residues. V was pared by 10 bases and J by 5 bases, with 6 bases of the junction left unmatched. CDR3 sequence reads: CATGTSGGPETQYF. Here the CDR3 DNA reads TGTGCCACCGGGACTAGCGGGGGTCCGGAGACCCAGTACTTC.

This rearrangement joins TRBV27 to TRBJ2-1; a weak D match, TRBD2 (5 bases). V was pared by 1 base and J by 4 bases, with 8 bases between. This CDR3 region has 14 residues. Germline-derived CDR1 and CDR2 are MNHEY and SMNVEV (reference sequence). CDR3 DNA: TGTGCCAGCAGTTTATTAGCGCAATACAATGAGCAGTTCTTC. This codes for CASSLLAQYNEQFF.

The V and J genes are TRBV9 and TRBJ2-2; 9 nucleotides align to TRBD2. CDR1 is SGDLS, CDR2 YYNGEE, per germline. V lost 0 bases, J lost 1 base, and 4 bases stayed unmatched. The CDR3 loop spans 17 amino acids. The DNA for the CDR3 is TGTGCCAGCAGCGTAGTTCTAGCGGGGATGAACACCGGGGAGCTGTTTTTT. This encodes CASSVVLAGMNTGELFF.

The chain is built from TRBV29-1 and TRBJ1-1, with D maybe TRBD1 (6 bases). The germline CDR1 and CDR2 sequences are SQVTM and ANQGSEA. Deletions cut 2 bases from V and 7 bases from J, with 17 bases between. This CDR3 region has 14 residues. The CDR3 DNA reads as TGCAGCGTTGAATCTGTGCGGGGGGCAATTGAAGCTTTCTTT. Its protein is CSVESVRGAIEAFF.

The chain uses TRBV11-3 and TRBJ2-1, with 12 nucleotides matching TRBD2. Germline V gene sequence: CDR1 SGHNT, CDR2 YENEEA. The CDR3 runs 15 residues. V gave up 6 bases and J gave up 8 bases; unmatched junction bases: 8. CDR3 sequence (DNA): TGTGCCAGCAGTGGAGGGCTAGCGGGAGGGCATGAGCAGTTCTTC. Protein product: CASSGGLAGGHEQFF. The full variable domain, its missing parts supplied by reference TRBV11-3 and TRBJ2-1, is EAGVVQSPRYKIIEKKQPVAFWCNPISGHNTLYWYLQNLGQGPELLIRYENEEAVDDSQLPKDRFSAERLKGVDSTLKIQPAELGDSAVYLCASSGGLAGGHEQFFGPGTRLTVL.

V is TRBV12-5 and J is TRBJ1-5, with 7 bases fitting TRBD1. The germline CDR1 and CDR2 sequences are LGHNT and FRNRAP. V gave up 5 bases and J gave up 5 bases; unmatched junction bases: 9. The CDR3 runs 15 residues. The CDR3 nucleotides read TGTGCTAGTGGTCCCCAGGACAGGACACATCAGCCCCAGCATTTT. Its translation: CASGPQDRTHQPQHF. Filled out from reference TRBV12-5 and TRBJ1-5, the complete variable domain reads DARVTQTPRHKVTEMGQEVTMRCQPILGHNTVFWYRQTMMQGLELLAYFRNRAPLDDSGMPKDRFSAEMPDATLATLKIQPSEPRDSAVYFCASGPQDRTHQPQHFGDGTRLSIL.

This clone appeared a single time. The chain links TRBV9 to TRBJ1-1; D is unclear. Germline V gives CDR1 SGDLS, CDR2 YYNGEE. V was trimmed by 4 bases and J by 6 bases, leaving 13 bases between them. The CDR3 sequence is 13 residues long. CDR3 protein: CASSSSGSAEAFF. The CDR3, as DNA: TGTGCCAGCAGCTCCTCGGGAAGCGCTGAAGCTTTCTTT.

This clone showed up just once. The chain recombines TRBV18 with TRBJ2-3; 10 bases are a match to TRBD1. V was clipped by 3 bases and J by 5 bases; unmatched bases: 2. CDR1 and CDR2 (germline): KGHSH, LQKENI. This CDR3 comprises 14 residues. The CDR3: CASSPDRGQDTQYF. The DNA for the CDR3 is TGTGCCAGCTCACCTGACAGGGGGCAAGATACGCAGTATTTT.

CDR3 region: CSVDTGANYGYTF. CDR3 coding DNA: TGCAGCGTGGACACAGGGGCCAACTATGGCTACACCTTC. The rearrangement uses TRBV29-1 and TRBJ1-2; 7 nucleotides align to TRBD1. J lost 2 bases, V lost 6 bases, and 6 bases had no gene match. The CDR3 spans 13 residues. The germline gives CDR1 SQVTM, CDR2 ANQGSEA.

The J gene is TRBJ2-1, the V gene TRBV10-3; a weak D match, TRBD1 (5 bases). Germline CDR1 ENHRY, CDR2 SYGVKD. The germline V and J ends were trimmed by 6 bases and 4 bases, with 10 bases remaining between them. CDR3 size: 13 residues. The CDR3 nucleotides are TGTGCCATCAGGGACATGGGATACAATGAGCAGTTCTTC. Translated: CAIRDMGYNEQFF.

This chain connects TRBV18 to TRBJ1-1, with a weak D call TRBD1 (6 bases). The ends were cut back, 7 bases at V and 3 bases at J, with 12 bases in the middle. The length of the CDR3 is 13 residues. In germline, CDR1 is KGHSH, CDR2 LQKENI. CDR3 residues: CASYGTQDTEAFF. The CDR3, as DNA: TGTGCCAGCTACGGGACACAAGACACTGAAGCTTTCTTT.